Detailed here is one T cell receptor (beta chain). The junction shows a germline mismatch at one end, possibly a read error. The data stem from a study of cytomegalovirus exposure and HLA in healthy donors. PCR amplification relied on 60 Vbeta primers (plus 13 Jbeta primers). The repertoire was sequenced with immunoSEQ multiplex PCR; TCRdb's copy has only in-frame clones and lacks some. The sample holds tens of thousands of clones, about 60% seen once. CDR3 length: 16 residues. The germline V gene encodes CDR1 SGHRS and CDR2 YFSETQ. This chain joins TRBV5-1 and TRBJ2-5; D might be TRBD1 (5 bases). This receptor was identified in a woman in her twenties or thirties in good health and CMV-seronegative. Sequencing was done on a sample of PBMCs. The CDR3 nucleotides are TGCGCCAGCAGCTTGGAAGGCAGGGTAGACCAAGAGGCCCAGTACTTC. As protein: CASSLEGRVDQEAQYF.